This T cell receptor (beta chain) derives from a study of regulatory T cells in long-lasting Graves disease. This CDR3 has 13 residues. Germline trimming cut 5 bases from V and 4 bases from J; bases unmatched to any gene: 4. Germline values: CDR1 SGHNT, CDR2 YENEEA. Documented time point: newly diagnosed GD, antithyroid drugs for less than 3 months. PBMCs were the source of the RNA used for TCR sequencing. At least ten counts were recorded for this clonotype. Construction of the TCR beta libraries employed iRepertoire HTBI primers in conjunction with Arm-PCR of CDR3 regions. TCRdb fed the multiplex PCR reads into MiXCR, producing one record per CDR3 protein. The sample lists around 400,000 distinct CDR3 sequences; roughly 12% were seen once. These records were also assigned to another study, of T cells in Graves' hyperthyroidism and ophthalmopathy. That paper states: Patients were excluded because of uncontrolled infection, other autoimmune disease, pregnancy or lactation. Most thyroid clonotypes expanded above 0.001 were also detected in blood. Separating ophthalmopathy from stable hyperthyroidism was achieved by a 13 V-J model. Before onset, by a median of about seven months, the model predicted ophthalmopathy.

Sequenced material: peripheral blood mononuclear cells (PBMCs), taken at new diagnosis, from a patient treated with antithyroid drugs. The chain combines TRBV11-3 with TRBJ1-1; 7 nucleotides agree with TRBD1. The clonotype originates from a woman aged 18-29 years with Graves disease. CDR3: CASSIGTATEAFF. The CDR3 bases are TGTGCCAGCAGCATTGGGACAGCCACTGAAGCTTTCTTT.